This entry is about one T cell receptor beta chain. The sample is drawn from a study of blood T cell repertoires in COVID-19. CDR3 length equals 15 residues. V lost 4 bases, J lost 6 bases, and 8 bases stayed unmatched. From germline, CDR1 is SGHDN and CDR2 FVKESK. Ages ranged from roughly 18 to 95 years, with residence in about 23 US areas. Clones were read by immunoSEQ multiplex PCR, and TCRdb kept only the in-frame ones, dropping some. Seen here are about 140,000 clones, roughly 83% observed once, and the top ten hold 5% to 6%. V usage is TRBV14 and J usage is TRBJ2-3; 9 bases are a match to TRBD2. This receptor was identified in a man aged 35 to 55 with acute COVID-19. Sequencing used PBMCs or T cells enriched from blood (not recorded which). The CDR3 is CASSRVLAGFDTQYF. In DNA form, the CDR3 reads TGTGCCAGCAGCCGTGTCCTAGCGGGGTTTGATACGCAGTATTTT.